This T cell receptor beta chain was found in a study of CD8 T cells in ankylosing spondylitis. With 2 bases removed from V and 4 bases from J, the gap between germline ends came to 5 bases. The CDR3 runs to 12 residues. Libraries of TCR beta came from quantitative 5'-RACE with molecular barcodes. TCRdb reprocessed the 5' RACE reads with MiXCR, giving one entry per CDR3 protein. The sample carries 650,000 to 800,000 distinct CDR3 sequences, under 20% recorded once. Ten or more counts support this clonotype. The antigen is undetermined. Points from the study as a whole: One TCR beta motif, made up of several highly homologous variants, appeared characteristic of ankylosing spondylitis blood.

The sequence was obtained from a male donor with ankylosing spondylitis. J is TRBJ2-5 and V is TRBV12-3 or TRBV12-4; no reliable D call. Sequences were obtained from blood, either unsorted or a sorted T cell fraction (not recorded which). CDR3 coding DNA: TGTGCCAGCAGTTTACGAGCAGAGACCCAGTACTTC. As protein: CASSLRAETQYF.